Listed below are T cell receptor beta chains from one sample, sequenced in a study of blood T cell repertoires in COVID-19. Profiled with immunoSEQ multiplex PCR; TCRdb holds only in-frame clones, not every one. The data hold 350,000 or so clones, with 87% observed a single time. The sequenced sample was PBMCs or T cells enriched from blood (not recorded which). The receptors derive from a woman aged 25-40 years who had recovered from COVID-19. The CDR3 runs from the conserved cysteine through the conserved F or W. D genes are given only for firm matches. A row's size may be missing; if present it is once, few, many or a size class.

- | - | TRBJ1-5 | TRBV6-5 | CASSYGHNQPQHF
TRBD1 | once | TRBJ1-5 | TRBV30 | CAWSIGRGHQPQHF
TRBD1 | - | TRBJ2-2 | TRBV6-5 | CAINTGGWYTGELFF
- | - | TRBJ1-2 | TRBV11-2 | CASSLALAGRGAYYGYTF
- | - | TRBJ1-3 | TRBV30 | CAWRTGSSGTIYF
- | - | TRBJ1-2 | TRBV5-1 | CASSPDSYGYTF
TRBD1 | once | TRBJ2-1 | TRBV24-1 | CATEGNRGLNEQFF
TRBD1 | - | TRBJ2-5 | TRBV5-8 | CASSPNPGQGSETQYF
- | - | TRBJ2-7 | TRBV3-1/TRBV3-2 | CASTLRIDSYEQYF
- | few | TRBJ2-7 | TRBV6-2/TRBV6-3 | CASSHNYEQYF
TRBD2 | - | TRBJ2-1 | TRBV14 | CASSSTSGGAWSYNEQFF
TRBD1 | - | TRBJ1-1 | TRBV6-1 | CASSGGTGAAVTEAFF
- | - | TRBJ1-2 | TRBV5-4 | CASSKPREGGYTF
- | - | TRBJ2-2 | TRBV18 | CASSQLLDTGELFF
- | - | TRBJ1-4 | TRBV28 | CASRGSEKLFF
- | - | TRBJ1-1 | TRBV2 | CASVSYEAATGPNTEAFF
TRBD2 | - | TRBJ2-2 | TRBV19 | CASSGGLAGGPGTGELFF
- | - | TRBJ1-2 | TRBV6-5 | CASSYSRGVRAGYTF
- | - | TRBJ2-7 | TRBV6-1 | CASSPNLQGEQYF
- | - | TRBJ2-7 | TRBV4-3 | CASSQVQGYEQYF
TRBD1 | - | TRBJ1-4 | TRBV4-3 | CASSPGRGQGDEKLFF
- | - | TRBJ1-3 | TRBV6-5 | CASSNALGNTIYF
TRBD1 | - | TRBJ1-2 | TRBV24-1 | CATSDSPRGTGDGDGYTF
- | - | TRBJ2-2 | TRBV18 | CASSPAGGVNTGELFF
TRBD1 | - | TRBJ2-1 | TRBV14 | CASSQGDRAGFF
TRBD1 | - | TRBJ1-5 | TRBV6-5 | CASSRRQGAGQPQHF
- | - | TRBJ1-5 | TRBV19 | CASSIVGQGSNQPQHF
TRBD1 | once | TRBJ2-2 | TRBV3-1/TRBV3-2 | CASSLGQGDTGELFF
- | - | TRBJ1-3 | TRBV11-2 | CASSSTTGPDSGNTIYF
- | - | TRBJ2-5 | TRBV10-2 | CASSEGPSLETQYF
TRBD2 | - | TRBJ2-2 | TRBV7-2 | CASSQGGHRGRAGELFF
- | - | TRBJ1-1 | TRBV5-5 | CASSLVVKPNTEAFF
- | - | TRBJ2-6 | TRBV27 | CASSLSGASGANVLTF
TRBD1 | - | TRBJ2-3 | TRBV7-2 | CASSPDRGRDTQYF
TRBD1 | - | TRBJ1-1 | TRBV3-1/TRBV3-2 | CASSRQGLNTEAFF
TRBD2 | - | TRBJ2-1 | TRBV6-6 | CASRGLAGGLYNEQFF
TRBD2 | - | TRBJ2-3 | TRBV5-6 | CASRNRLAGDTTDTQYF
TRBD1 | - | TRBJ1-6 | TRBV30 | CAWSASGQVYNSPLHF
- | - | TRBJ1-4 | TRBV20-1 | CSAYRAEKLFF
- | - | TRBJ1-1 | TRBV7-8 | CASSLLGGENTEAFF
TRBD2 | - | TRBJ2-3 | TRBV2 | CASRLAGVADTQYF
- | - | TRBJ1-2 | TRBV28 | CASSPPSPVYGYTF
- | - | TRBJ2-1 | TRBV7-9 | CASSLSVILNEQFF
TRBD2 | - | TRBJ2-3 | TRBV15 | CATSRDSGTGGSDTQYF